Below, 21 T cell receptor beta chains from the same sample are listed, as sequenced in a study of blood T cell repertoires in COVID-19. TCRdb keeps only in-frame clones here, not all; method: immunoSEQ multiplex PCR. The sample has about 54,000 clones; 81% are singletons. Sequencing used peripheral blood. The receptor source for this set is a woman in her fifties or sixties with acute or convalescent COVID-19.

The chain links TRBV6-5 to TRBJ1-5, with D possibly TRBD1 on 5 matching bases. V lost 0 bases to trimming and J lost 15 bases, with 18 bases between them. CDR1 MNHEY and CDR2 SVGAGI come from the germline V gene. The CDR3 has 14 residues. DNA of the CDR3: TGTGCCAGCAGTTACTCGGAGGGGATGATAAACGGGCATTTT. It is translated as CASSYSEGMINGHF.

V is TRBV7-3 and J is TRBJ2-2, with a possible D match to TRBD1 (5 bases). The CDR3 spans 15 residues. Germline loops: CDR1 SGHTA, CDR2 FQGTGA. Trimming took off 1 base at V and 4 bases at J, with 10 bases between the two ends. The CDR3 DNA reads TGTGCCAGCAGCTTAATGAGTAGGGGCACCGGGGAGCTGTTTTTT. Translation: CASSLMSRGTGELFF.

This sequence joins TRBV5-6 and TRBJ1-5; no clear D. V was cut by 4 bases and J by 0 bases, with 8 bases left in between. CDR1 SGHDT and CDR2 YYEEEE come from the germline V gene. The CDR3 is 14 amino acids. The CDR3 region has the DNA TGTGCCAGCAGCGCGGGGTTTAGCAATCAGCCCCAGCATTTT. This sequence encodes CASSAGFSNQPQHF.

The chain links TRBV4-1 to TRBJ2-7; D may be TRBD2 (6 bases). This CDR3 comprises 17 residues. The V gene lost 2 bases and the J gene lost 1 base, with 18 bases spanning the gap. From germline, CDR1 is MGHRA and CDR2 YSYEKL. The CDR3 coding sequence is TGCGCCAGCAGCCAAAGCATAGGAGGGGTCGGGTCCTACGAGCAGTACTTC. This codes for CASSQSIGGVGSYEQYF.

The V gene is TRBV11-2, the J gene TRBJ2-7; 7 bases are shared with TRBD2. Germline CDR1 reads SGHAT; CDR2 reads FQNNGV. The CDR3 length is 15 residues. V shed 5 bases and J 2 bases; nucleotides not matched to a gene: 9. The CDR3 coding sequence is TGTGCCAGCAGCGTCCTAGCGGAACCAACCTACGAGCAGTACTTC. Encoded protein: CASSVLAEPTYEQYF.

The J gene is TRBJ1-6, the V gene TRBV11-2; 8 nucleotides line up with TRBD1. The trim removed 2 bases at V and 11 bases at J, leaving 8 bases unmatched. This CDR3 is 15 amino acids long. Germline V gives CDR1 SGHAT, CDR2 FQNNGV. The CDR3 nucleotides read TGTGCCAGCAGCTTAAGCGGACAGGGATTAACACCCCTCCACTTT. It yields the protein CASSLSGQGLTPLHF.

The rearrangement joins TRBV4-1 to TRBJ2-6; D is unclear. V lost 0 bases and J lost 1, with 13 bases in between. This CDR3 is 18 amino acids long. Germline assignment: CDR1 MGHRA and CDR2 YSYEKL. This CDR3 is CASSQDELLSSGANVLTF. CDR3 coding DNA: TGCGCCAGCAGCCAAGACGAATTACTCTCGTCTGGGGCCAACGTCCTGACTTTC.

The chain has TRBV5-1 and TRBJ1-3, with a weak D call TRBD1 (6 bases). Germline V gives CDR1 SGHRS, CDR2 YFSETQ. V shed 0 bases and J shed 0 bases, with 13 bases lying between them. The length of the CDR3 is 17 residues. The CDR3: CASSLAPQGNSGNTIYF. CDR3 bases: TGCGCCAGCAGCTTGGCACCCCAGGGGAACTCTGGAAACACCATATATTTT.

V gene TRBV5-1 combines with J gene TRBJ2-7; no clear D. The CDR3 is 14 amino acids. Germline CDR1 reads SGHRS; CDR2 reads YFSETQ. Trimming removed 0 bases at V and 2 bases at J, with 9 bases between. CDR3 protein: CASSLGDKAYEQYF. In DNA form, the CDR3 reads TGCGCCAGCAGCTTGGGAGACAAAGCCTACGAGCAGTACTTC.

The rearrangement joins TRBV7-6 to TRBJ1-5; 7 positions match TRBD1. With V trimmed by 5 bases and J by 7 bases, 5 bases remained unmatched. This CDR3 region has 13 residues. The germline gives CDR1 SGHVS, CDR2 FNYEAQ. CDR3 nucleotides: TGTGCCAGCAGCACAGGGGTGGCGCAGCCCCAGCATTTT. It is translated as CASSTGVAQPQHF.

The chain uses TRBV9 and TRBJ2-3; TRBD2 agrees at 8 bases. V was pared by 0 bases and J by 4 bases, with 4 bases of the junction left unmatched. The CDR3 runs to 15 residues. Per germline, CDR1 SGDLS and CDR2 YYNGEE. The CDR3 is CASSVVELAADTQYF. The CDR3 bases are TGTGCCAGCAGCGTAGTAGAACTAGCGGCAGATACGCAGTATTTT.

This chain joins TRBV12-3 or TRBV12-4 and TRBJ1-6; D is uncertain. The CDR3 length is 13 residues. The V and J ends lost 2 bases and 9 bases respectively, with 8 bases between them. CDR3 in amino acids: CASSLSRGSPLHF. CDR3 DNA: TGTGCCAGCAGTTTAAGCCGGGGTTCACCCCTCCACTTT.

CDR3: CASSYSRSGANVLTF. The CDR3 nucleotides are TGTGCCAGCAGTTACAGCCGTTCTGGGGCCAACGTCCTGACTTTC. The gene calls are TRBV2 and TRBJ2-6; D unclear. The CDR3 runs to 15 residues. Trimming removed 5 bases from V and 1 base from J, with 9 bases in between. Germline V gene data show CDR1 as SNHLY and CDR2 as FYNNEI.

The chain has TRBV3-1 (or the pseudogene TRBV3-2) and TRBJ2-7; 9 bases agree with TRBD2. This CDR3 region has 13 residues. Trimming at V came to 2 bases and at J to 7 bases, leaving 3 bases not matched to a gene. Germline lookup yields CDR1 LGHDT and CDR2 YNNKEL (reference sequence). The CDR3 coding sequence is TGTGCCAGCAGCCAACCCAGCGGGAGGGAGCAGTACTTC. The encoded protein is CASSQPSGREQYF.

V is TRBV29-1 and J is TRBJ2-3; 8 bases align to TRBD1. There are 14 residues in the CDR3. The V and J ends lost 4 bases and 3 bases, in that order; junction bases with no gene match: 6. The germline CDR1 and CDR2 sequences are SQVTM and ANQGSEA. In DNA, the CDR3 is TGCAGCGTTGTGGACAGGGACGGGACAGATACGCAGTATTTT. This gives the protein CSVVDRDGTDTQYF.

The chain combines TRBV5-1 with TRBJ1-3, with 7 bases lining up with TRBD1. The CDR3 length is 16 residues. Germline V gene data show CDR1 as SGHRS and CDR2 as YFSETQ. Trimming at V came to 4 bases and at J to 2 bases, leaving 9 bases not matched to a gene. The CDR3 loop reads CASSQGPDRAGNTIYF. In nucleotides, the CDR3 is TGCGCCAGCAGCCAGGGACCCGACAGGGCTGGAAACACCATATATTTT. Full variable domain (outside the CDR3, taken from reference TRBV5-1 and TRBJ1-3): KAGVTQTPRYLIKTRGQQVTLSCSPISGHRSVSWYQQTPGQGLQFLFEYFSETQRNKGNFPGRFSGRQFSNSRSEMNVSTLELGDSALYLCASSQGPDRAGNTIYFGEGSWLTVV.

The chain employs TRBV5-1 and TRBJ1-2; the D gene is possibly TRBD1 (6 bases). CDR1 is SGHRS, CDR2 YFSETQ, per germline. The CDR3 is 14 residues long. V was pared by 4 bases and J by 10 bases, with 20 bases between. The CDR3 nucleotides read TGCGCCAGCAGCCTACTGCCGACAGGAGCCGACTACACCTTC. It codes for CASSLLPTGADYTF. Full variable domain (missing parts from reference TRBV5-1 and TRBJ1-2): KAGVTQTPRYLIKTRGQQVTLSCSPISGHRSVSWYQQTPGQGLQFLFEYFSETQRNKGNFPGRFSGRQFSNSRSEMNVSTLELGDSALYLCASSLLPTGADYTFGSGTRLTVV.

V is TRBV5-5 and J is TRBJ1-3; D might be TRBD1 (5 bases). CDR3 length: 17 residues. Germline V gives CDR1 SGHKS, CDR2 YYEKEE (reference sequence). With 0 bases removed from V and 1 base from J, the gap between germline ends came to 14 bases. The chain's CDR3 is CASSLGPSGGSGNTIYF. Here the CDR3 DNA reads TGTGCCAGCAGCTTGGGCCCCTCGGGGGGATCTGGAAACACCATATATTTT.

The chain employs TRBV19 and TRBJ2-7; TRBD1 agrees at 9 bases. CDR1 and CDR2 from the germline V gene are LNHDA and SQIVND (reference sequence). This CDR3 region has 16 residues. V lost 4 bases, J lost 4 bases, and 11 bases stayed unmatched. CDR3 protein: CASSRATGGAGYEQYF. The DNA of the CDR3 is TGTGCCAGTAGTAGGGCCACAGGGGGCGCGGGATACGAGCAGTACTTC.

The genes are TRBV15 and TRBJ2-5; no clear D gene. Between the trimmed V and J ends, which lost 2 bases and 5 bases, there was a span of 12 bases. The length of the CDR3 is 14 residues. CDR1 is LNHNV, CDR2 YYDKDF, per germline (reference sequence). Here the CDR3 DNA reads TGTGCCACCAGCAGACCAGACCTGCGGGAGACCCAGTACTTC. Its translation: CATSRPDLRETQYF.

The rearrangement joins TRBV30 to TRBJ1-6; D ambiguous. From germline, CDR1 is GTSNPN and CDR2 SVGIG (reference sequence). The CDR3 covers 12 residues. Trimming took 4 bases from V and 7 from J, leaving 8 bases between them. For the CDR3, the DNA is TGTGCCTGGACTGGGCCAAATTCACCCCTCCACTTT. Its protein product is CAWTGPNSPLHF. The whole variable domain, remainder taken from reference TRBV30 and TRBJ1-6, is SQTIHQWPATLVQPVGSPLSLECTVEGTSNPNLYWYRQAAGRGLQLLFYSVGIGQISSEVPQNLSASRPQDRQFILSSKKLLLSDSGFYLCAWTGPNSPLHFGNGTRLTVT.